A single sample is the source of the 5 T cell receptor beta chains below, sequenced in a study of shared clonotypes between healthy human individuals. Produced via immunoSEQ multiplex PCR; TCRdb's table is partial and in-frame only. Of nearly 750,000 clones listed, over 55% are singletons. Sequencing was carried out using memory CD4+ T cells sorted from blood. Subset given: CD45RA-negative fraction. The receptors shown here come from a woman aged 30 to 39 in good health.

The chain has TRBV6-6 and TRBJ1-5; D is possibly TRBD1 (5 bases). CDR1 and CDR2 (germline): MNHNY, SVGAGI (reference sequence). The CDR3 consists of 15 residues. V was shortened by 5 bases and J by 1 base, with 12 bases between the two germline ends. The CDR3 DNA sequence: TGTGCCAGCAGTAACCGGGACGGGAGCAATCAGCCCCAGCATTTT. Encoded protein: CASSNRDGSNQPQHF.

The count of this clone is one. The CDR3 DNA reads as TGTGCCAGCAGCTCATACCACACCGGGGAGCTGTTTTTT. This sequence encodes CASSSYHTGELFF. The rearrangement links TRBV7-8 to TRBJ2-2; D ambiguous. This CDR3 has 13 amino acids. Germline CDR1 reads SGHVS; CDR2 reads FQNEAQ. The V and J ends lost 4 bases and 3 bases respectively, with 6 bases between them.

This chain connects TRBV7-9 to TRBJ2-5; maybe TRBD2 (5 bases). Germline CDR1 is SEHNR and CDR2 is FQNEAQ (reference sequence). V dropped 1 base and J dropped 5 bases, with 8 bases sitting between them. The CDR3 sequence is 13 residues long. The CDR3 nucleotides are TGTGCCAGCAGCTTAGGTGGGAGTGAGACCCAGTACTTC. The encoded protein is CASSLGGSETQYF.

The chain is built from TRBV28 and TRBJ1-2; D not resolved. Germline assignment: CDR1 MDHEN and CDR2 SYDVKM. The CDR3 sequence is 12 residues long. The ends were cut back, 7 bases at V and 7 bases at J, with 13 bases in the middle. DNA of the CDR3: TGTGCCAGCACCCATAGGGTCAGTGGCTACACCTTC. This translates into CASTHRVSGYTF.

The V gene is TRBV5-1, the J gene TRBJ1-1; TRBD1 matches at 8 bases. Trimming removed 3 bases from V and 4 bases from J; junction bases left unmatched: 8. The CDR3 spans 15 residues. From germline, CDR1 is SGHRS and CDR2 YFSETQ. The DNA of the CDR3 is TGCGCCAGCAGCTCCGGGACAGGTTGGGGCACTGAAGCTTTCTTT. It specifies CASSSGTGWGTEAFF.